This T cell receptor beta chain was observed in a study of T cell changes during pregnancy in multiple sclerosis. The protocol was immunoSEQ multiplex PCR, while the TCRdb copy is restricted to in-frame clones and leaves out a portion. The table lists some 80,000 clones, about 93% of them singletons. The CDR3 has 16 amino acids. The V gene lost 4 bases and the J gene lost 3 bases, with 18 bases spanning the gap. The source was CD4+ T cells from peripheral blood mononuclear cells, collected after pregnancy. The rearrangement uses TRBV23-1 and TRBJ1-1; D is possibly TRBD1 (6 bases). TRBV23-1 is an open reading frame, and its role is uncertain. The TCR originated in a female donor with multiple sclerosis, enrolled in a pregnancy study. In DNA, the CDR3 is TGCGCCAGCAGTCGGGGGACAAACCCAGTGTACACTGAAGCTTTCTTT. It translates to CASSRGTNPVYTEAFF.